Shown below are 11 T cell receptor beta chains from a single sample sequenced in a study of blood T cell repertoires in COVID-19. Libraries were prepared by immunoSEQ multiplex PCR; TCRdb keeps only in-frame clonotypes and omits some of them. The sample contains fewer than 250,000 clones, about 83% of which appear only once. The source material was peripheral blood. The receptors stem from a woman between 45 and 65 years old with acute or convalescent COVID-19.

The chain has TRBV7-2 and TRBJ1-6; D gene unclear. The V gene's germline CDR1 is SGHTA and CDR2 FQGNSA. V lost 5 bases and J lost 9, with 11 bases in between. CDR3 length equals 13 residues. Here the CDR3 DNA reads TGTGCCAGCAGCCCCGTGGGCCGTTCACCCCTCCACTTT. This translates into CASSPVGRSPLHF.

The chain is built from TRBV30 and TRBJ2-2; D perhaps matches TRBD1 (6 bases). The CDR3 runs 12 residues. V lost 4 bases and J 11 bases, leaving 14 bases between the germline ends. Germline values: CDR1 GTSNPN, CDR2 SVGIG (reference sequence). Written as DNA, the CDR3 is TGTGCCTGGACTGACCAGGACAGAGAGCTGTTTTTT. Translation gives CAWTDQDRELFF.

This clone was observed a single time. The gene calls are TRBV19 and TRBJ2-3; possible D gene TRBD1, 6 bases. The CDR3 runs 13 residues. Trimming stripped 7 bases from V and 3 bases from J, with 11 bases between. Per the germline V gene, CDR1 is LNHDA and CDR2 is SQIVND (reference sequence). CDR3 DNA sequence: TGTGCCAGTATCGCCAGGGGTACAGATACGCAGTATTTT. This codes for CASIARGTDTQYF.

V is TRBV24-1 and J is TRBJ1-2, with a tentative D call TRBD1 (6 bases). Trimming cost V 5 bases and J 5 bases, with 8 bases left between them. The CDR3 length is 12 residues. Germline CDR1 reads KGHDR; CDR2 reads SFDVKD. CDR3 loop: CATSGQAYGYTF. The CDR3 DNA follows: TGTGCCACCAGTGGACAGGCTTATGGCTACACCTTC.

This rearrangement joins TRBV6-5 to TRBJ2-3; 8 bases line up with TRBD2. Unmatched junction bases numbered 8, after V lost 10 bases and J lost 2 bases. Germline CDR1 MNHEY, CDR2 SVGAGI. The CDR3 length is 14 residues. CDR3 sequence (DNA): TGTGCCACGCTCTCGGGGGGGACCACAGATACGCAGTATTTT. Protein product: CATLSGGTTDTQYF.

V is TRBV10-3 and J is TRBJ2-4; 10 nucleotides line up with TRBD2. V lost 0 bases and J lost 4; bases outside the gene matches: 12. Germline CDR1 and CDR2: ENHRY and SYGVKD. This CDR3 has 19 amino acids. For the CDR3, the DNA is TGTGCCATCAGTGAGTCGTTCACTAGCGGGGCAGGGGATAAAAACATTCAGTACTTC. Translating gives CAISESFTSGAGDKNIQYF.

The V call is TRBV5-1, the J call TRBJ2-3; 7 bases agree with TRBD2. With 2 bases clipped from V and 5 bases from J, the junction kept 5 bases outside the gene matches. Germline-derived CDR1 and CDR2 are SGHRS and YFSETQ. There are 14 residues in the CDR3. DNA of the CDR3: TGCGCCAGCAGCTTCGGCCCGGGGGGAGATACGCAGTATTTT. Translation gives CASSFGPGGDTQYF.

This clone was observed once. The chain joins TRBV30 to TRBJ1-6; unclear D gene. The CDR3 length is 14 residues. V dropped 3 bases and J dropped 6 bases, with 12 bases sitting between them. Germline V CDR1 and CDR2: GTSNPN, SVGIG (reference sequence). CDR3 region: CAWRAEGFNSPLHF. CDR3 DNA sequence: TGTGCCTGGAGGGCGGAGGGTTTTAATTCACCCCTCCACTTT.

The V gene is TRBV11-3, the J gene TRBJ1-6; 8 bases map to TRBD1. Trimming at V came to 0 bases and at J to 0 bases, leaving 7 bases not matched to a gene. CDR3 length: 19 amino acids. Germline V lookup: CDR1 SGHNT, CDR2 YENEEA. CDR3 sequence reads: CASSLEVDRGLSYNSPLHF. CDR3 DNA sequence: TGTGCCAGCAGCTTAGAGGTCGACAGGGGCCTCTCCTATAATTCACCCCTCCACTTT.

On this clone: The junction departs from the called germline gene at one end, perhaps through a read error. CDR3 bases: TGCAGCGCTGAAATCGGGCAAGAGACCCAGTACTTC. Encoded protein: CSAEIGQETQYF. The chain combines TRBV29-1 with TRBJ2-5; the D is unclear. Germline-derived CDR1 and CDR2 are SQVTM and ANQGSEA. The CDR3 runs to 12 residues.

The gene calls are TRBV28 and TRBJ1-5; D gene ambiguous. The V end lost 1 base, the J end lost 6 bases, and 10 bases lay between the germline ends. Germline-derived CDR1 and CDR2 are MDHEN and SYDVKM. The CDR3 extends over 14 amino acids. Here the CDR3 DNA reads TGTGCCAGCAGTTTATTGCGGGGTACTCAGCCCCAGCATTTT. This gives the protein CASSLLRGTQPQHF.